This TCR beta chain was documented in a study of OX40 agonist ivuxolimab in advanced cancers. Study-wide context: Averaging roughly 60 years in age, with a range of about 23 to 79, the cohort was around 87% male. Regarding the study as a whole: Clonal expansion in partial responders at 0.1-3.0 mg/kg ranked among the lowest.

This table comes from immunoSEQ multiplex PCR, and its TCRdb copy is limited to in-frame clones, with some not included. The sample has roughly 70,000 clones, around 88% seen once. Autoimmune disease history or systemic immunosuppression meant exclusion. Regarding this clone: What it binds is not known.

This CDR3 is 15 amino acids long. Trimming removed 7 bases at V and 5 bases at J, with 17 bases between. Germline loops: CDR1 SEHNR, CDR2 FQNEAQ (reference sequence). The TCR originated in an adult with an advanced solid tumor such as melanoma, head and neck, liver or kidney cancer. The chain couples TRBV7-9 to TRBJ2-2; D is possibly TRBD1 (5 bases). The starting material was CD4+ or CD8+ T cells sorted from blood, obtained in a trial of the OX40 agonist ivuxolimab. CDR3 DNA: TGTGCCAGCATCCTGGACAACGTAAGGACCGGGGAGCTGTTTTTT. Translating gives CASILDNVRTGELFF.